Detailed here is one T cell receptor (beta chain). Its target is not known. The CDR3 length is 15 residues. Trimming left V 5 bases short and J 2 bases short, with 13 bases between. The germline gives CDR1 SGHTA, CDR2 FQGNSA. The sample belongs to a study of identical twins. Broader study findings: One should note that invariant MAIT and iNKT cells could partly confound zero-insertion analyses. Cord blood's abundant beta clonotypes had fewer insertions, unlike memory repertoires. Out-of-frame TCR alpha sharing in monozygotic twins exceeded recombination model predictions. There was an excess of low generation probability in the out-of-frame alpha sequences that twins shared.

TCRdb passed the 5' RACE reads through MiXCR, listing each CDR3 protein once. The table includes about 890,000 distinct CDR3 sequences, roughly 12% detected once. This same sample was also taken into another study, of yellow fever vaccine responses in identical twins.

The chain links TRBV7-2 to TRBJ1-3, with a tentative D call TRBD1 (6 bases). This clonotype was sampled from a woman under 30 in good health. Sequenced: PBMCs. The CDR3 loop is CASSPRAGAGNTIYF. CDR3 DNA sequence: TGTGCCAGCAGCCCCCGTGCAGGGGCTGGAAACACCATATATTTT.